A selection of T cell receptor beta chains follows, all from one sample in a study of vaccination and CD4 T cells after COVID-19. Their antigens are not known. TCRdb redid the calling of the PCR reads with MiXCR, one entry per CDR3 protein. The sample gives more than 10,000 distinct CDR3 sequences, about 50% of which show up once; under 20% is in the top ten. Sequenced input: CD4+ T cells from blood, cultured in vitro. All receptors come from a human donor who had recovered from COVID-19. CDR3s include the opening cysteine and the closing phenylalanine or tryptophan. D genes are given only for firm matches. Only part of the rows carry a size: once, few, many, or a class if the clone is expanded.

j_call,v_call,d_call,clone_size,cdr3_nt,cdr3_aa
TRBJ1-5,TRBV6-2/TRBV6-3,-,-,TGTGCCAGCACCTCCCCCGGGTTTGTCAATCAGCCCCAGCATTTT,CASTSPGFVNQPQHF
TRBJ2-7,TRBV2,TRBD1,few,TGTGCCAGCAGTGGGGTCTGGACAGGGGGCTACGAGCAGTACTTC,CASSGVWTGGYEQYF
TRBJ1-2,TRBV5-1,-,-,TGCGCCAGCAGCCCCCGAAGTAACTATGGCTACACCTTC,CASSPRSNYGYTF
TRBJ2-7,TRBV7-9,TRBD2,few,TGTGCCAGCAGCTTAGGGATTGCGAGCGGGAGGGCCGACGAGCAGTACTTC,CASSLGIASGRADEQYF
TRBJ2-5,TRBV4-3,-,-,TGCGCCAGCAGCCAGACCATCCGAGAGACCCAGTACTTC,CASSQTIRETQYF
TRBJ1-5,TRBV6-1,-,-,TGTGCCAGCAGTGGGGGGCACTCAGGGGCATGGGGCACTTATAGCAATCAGCCCCAGCATTTT,CASSGGHSGAWGTYSNQPQHF
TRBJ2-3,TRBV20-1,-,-,TGCAGTGCTAGAGACCCCCGAGACCGAAGCACAGATACGCAGTATTTT,CSARDPRDRSTDTQYF
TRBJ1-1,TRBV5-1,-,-,TGCGCCAGCAGCTTAGGGGACACTGAAGCTTTCTTT,CASSLGDTEAFF
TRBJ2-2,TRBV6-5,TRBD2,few,TGTGCCAGCAGTTACGGGCTAGCGGGACCTACCGGGGAGCTGTTTTTT,CASSYGLAGPTGELFF
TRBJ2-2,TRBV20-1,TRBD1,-,TGCAGTGCTAGAGGGGGACAGGGCACCGGGGAGCTGTTTTTT,CSARGGQGTGELFF
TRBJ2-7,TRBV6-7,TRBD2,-,TGTGCCAGCACCTTAGCGGGAGATTGGACCGAGCAGTACTTC,CASTLAGDWTEQYF
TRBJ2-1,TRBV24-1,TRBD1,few,TGTGCCACCAGTGACCCCGGGACAGGGTCATACAATGAGCAGTTCTTC,CATSDPGTGSYNEQFF
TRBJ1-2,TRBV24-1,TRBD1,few,TGTGCCACCAGTGATGGGACAGGGCGTCAAGGCTACACCTTC,CATSDGTGRQGYTF
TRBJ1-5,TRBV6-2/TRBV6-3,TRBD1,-,TGTGCCAGCAGAACAGGGGGCAACCCATATCAGCCCCAGCATTTT,CASRTGGNPYQPQHF
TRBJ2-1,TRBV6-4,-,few,TGTGCCAGCAGTGACGGGAGCTCCTACAATGAGCAGTTCTTC,CASSDGSSYNEQFF
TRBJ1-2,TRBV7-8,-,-,TGTGCCAGCAGCTTAGGGAGACAGTATGGCTACACCTTC,CASSLGRQYGYTF
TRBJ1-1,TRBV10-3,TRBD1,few,TGTGCCATCAGTGAGTGGGGGACAGGGGGCTCGGGTGAAGCTTTCTTT,CAISEWGTGGSGEAFF
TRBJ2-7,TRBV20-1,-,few,TGCAGTGCTAGCGGGAGCCCTTCCTACGAGCAGTACTTC,CSASGSPSYEQYF
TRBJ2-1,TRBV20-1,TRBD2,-,TGCAGTGCCCCGTCCGGACTAGCGGCCAACAATGAGCAGTTCTTC,CSAPSGLAANNEQFF
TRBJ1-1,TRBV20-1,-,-,TGCAGTGCTAGAGAAGGCCGCCTTGAAGCTTTCTTT,CSAREGRLEAFF
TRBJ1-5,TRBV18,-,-,TGTGCCAGCTCACCGGGGCAGGGCCAGCCCCAGCATTTT,CASSPGQGQPQHF
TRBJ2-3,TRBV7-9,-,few,TGTGCCAGCAGGGCGACTTCAGATACGCAGTATTTT,CASRATSDTQYF
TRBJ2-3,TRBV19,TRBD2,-,TGTGCCAGTACCGAAACCCCCCCCGGGACTAGCGGGCCCTGGTCGCAGTATTTT,CASTETPPGTSGPWSQYF